The 20 T cell receptor beta chains in this list originate from one sample, sequenced in a study of T cells in Graves' hyperthyroidism and ophthalmopathy. RNA transcripts were the template for amplifying TCR beta CDR3 regions. HTBI primers were employed in a first-round RT-PCR of the TCR CDR3. TCRdb re-derived calls from the multiplex PCR reads in MiXCR, one entry per CDR3 protein. The sample consists of just under 750,000 distinct CDR3 sequences, around 40% of them appearing once. Sequenced input: blood. The receptors were sampled from a woman aged 40 to 49 with Graves' hyperthyroidism.

This chain connects TRBV2 to TRBJ1-6; D is perhaps TRBD1 (6 bases). The V gene lost 3 bases and the J gene lost 10 bases, with 16 bases spanning the gap. The CDR3 is 15 residues long. Germline values: CDR1 SNHLY, CDR2 FYNNEI. Here the CDR3 reads CASSDGHRVVSPLHF. The DNA for the CDR3 is TGTGCCAGCAGTGACGGCCACAGGGTCGTCTCACCCCTCCACTTT.

Comment on this clonotype: Compared with germline, one end of the junction differs, possibly owing to a read error. The V call is TRBV7-9, the J call TRBJ2-7; TRBD1 agrees at 10 bases. Germline-derived CDR1 and CDR2 are SEHNR and FQNEAQ (reference sequence). The CDR3 spans 14 residues. CDR3 DNA: TGTGCCGGCAGCTCTGGACAGGGGGCCTACGAGCAGTACTTC. As protein: CAGSSGQGAYEQYF.

In this sample, this clonotype turned up many times. CDR3 nucleotides: TGTGCCAGCAGCTTAGTAGTACTAGGGAACACCGGGGAGCTGTTTTTT. It translates to CASSLVVLGNTGELFF. V usage is TRBV7-6 and J usage is TRBJ2-2; D might be TRBD2 (5 bases). Germline V gene lookup returns CDR1 SGHVS and CDR2 FNYEAQ. The V end was cut by 1 base, the J end by 1 base, with 10 bases between. The CDR3 extends over 16 amino acids.

As for this clonotype: A junction boundary mismatches the germline segment, possibly from a read error. V gene TRBV19 combines with J gene TRBJ1-5; no definite D call. Germline V gives CDR1 LNHDA, CDR2 SQIVND (reference sequence). CDR3 length equals 12 residues. The CDR3 sequence: CASRIGNQPQHF. The CDR3 bases are TGTGCCAGTAGGATAGGCAATCAGCCCCAGCATTTT.

This clonotype was counted only a few times. The rearrangement uses TRBV9 and TRBJ2-5, with D perhaps matching TRBD1 (5 bases). Germline-derived CDR1 and CDR2 are SGDLS and YYNGEE. The CDR3 covers 13 residues. V was cut by 2 bases and J by 5 bases, with 10 bases left in between. The CDR3 DNA reads TGTGCCAGCAGCGTCAGGGTGGGGGAGACCCAGTACTTC. Translating gives CASSVRVGETQYF.

At least ten counts were recorded for this clonotype. V and J are TRBV29-1 and TRBJ2-7, with 9 bases lining up with TRBD2. CDR1 is SQVTM, CDR2 ANQGSEA, per germline. The CDR3 sequence is 13 residues long. Trimming at V came to 8 bases and at J to 0 bases, leaving 5 bases not matched to a gene. In DNA form, the CDR3 reads TGCAGCTTCGTAGCGGGAGACTCCTACGAGCAGTACTTC. Translating it yields CSFVAGDSYEQYF.

This clonotype was observed many times. The chain couples TRBV7-9 to TRBJ2-5, with D perhaps TRBD2 (6 bases). Trimming left V 0 bases short and J 5 bases short, with 10 bases between. This CDR3 spans 14 amino acids. Looked up from germline, CDR1 is SEHNR and CDR2 is FQNEAQ (reference sequence). The CDR3 region has the DNA TGTGCCAGCAGCTTAGCTGTGGGAGGCGAGACCCAGTACTTC. This codes for CASSLAVGGETQYF.

CDR3 amino acids: CAISAKGDGYTF. The DNA for the CDR3 is TGTGCCATCAGTGCAAAGGGGGATGGCTACACCTTC. V usage is TRBV10-3 and J usage is TRBJ1-2, with a tentative D call TRBD1 (6 bases). V was shortened by 4 bases and J by 6 bases, with 9 bases between the two germline ends. Germline CDR1 ENHRY, CDR2 SYGVKD. The CDR3 contains 12 residues.

This clonotype was detected only a few times. The chain's CDR3 is CASSFGGRFQDTQYF. CDR3 nucleotide sequence: TGTGCCAGCAGCTTTGGCGGGAGGTTTCAGGATACGCAGTATTTT. This chain joins TRBV7-8 and TRBJ2-3, with 8 bases lining up with TRBD2. V shed 3 bases and J 6 bases; nucleotides not matched to a gene: 8. CDR1 SGHVS and CDR2 FQNEAQ come from the germline V gene. The CDR3 is 15 amino acids.

Turning to this clonotype: This could be a read error, since a much larger clone is one nucleotide away. The CDR3 sequence is CSAMPGSVWTLHF. The CDR3 DNA reads as TGCAGTGCAATGCCGGGGTCGGTGTGGACCCTGCATTTT. The V and J genes are TRBV20-1 and TRBJ1-5; D call uncertain. The V gene's germline CDR1 is DFQATT and CDR2 SNEGSKA (reference sequence). Between the trimmed V and J ends, which lost 6 bases and 15 bases, there was a span of 24 bases. This CDR3 comprises 13 residues.

The chain joins TRBV5-1 to TRBJ1-5; possible D gene TRBD1, 6 bases. Germline V lookup: CDR1 SGHRS, CDR2 YFSETQ. The CDR3 runs to 16 residues. The V end lost 0 bases, the J end lost 7 bases, and 17 bases lay between the germline ends. DNA for the CDR3: TGCGCCAGCAGCTTGGGGACAGAGGCCTGGGGGCAGCCCCAGCATTTT. This codes for CASSLGTEAWGQPQHF.

The chain is built from TRBV7-3 and TRBJ1-3; D gene uncertain. The V gene lost 5 bases and the J gene lost 10 bases, with 12 bases spanning the gap. The germline CDR1 and CDR2 sequences are SGHTA and FQGTGA. CDR3 length: 12 residues. CDR3 protein: CASSVDRRTIYF. CDR3 nucleotides: TGTGCCAGCAGCGTAGACCGAAGAACCATATATTTT.

This clonotype was counted many times. The J gene is TRBJ1-2, the V gene TRBV12-3 or TRBV12-4; D possibly corresponds to TRBD1 (6 bases). CDR3 length: 15 amino acids. V was trimmed by 5 bases and J by 5 bases, leaving 18 bases between them. DNA for the CDR3: TGTGCCAGCAGTATCGGAACCGGGACATCATATGGCTACACCTTC. Translating it yields CASSIGTGTSYGYTF.

V gene TRBV25-1 combines with J gene TRBJ2-5; 11 positions match TRBD2. CDR1 and CDR2 from the germline V gene are MGHDK and SYGVNS. The J segment lost 5 bases and the V segment lost 7 bases, leaving 15 bases of the junction unmatched. CDR3 length: 17 amino acids. The CDR3 coding sequence is TGTGCCAGCACCAAAAGAGGTAGCGGGAGGGCCGGGGAGACCCAGTACTTC. Amino acid sequence: CASTKRGSGRAGETQYF.

This clonotype was found a few times. This chain joins TRBV5-6 and TRBJ1-5; the match to TRBD1 covers 8 bases. With V trimmed by 0 bases and J by 5 bases, 4 bases remained unmatched. CDR3 length: 15 residues. From germline, CDR1 is SGHDT and CDR2 YYEEEE. CDR3 in DNA: TGTGCCAGCAGCTTGGGGACAGGGATTTATCAGCCCCAGCATTTT. It is translated as CASSLGTGIYQPQHF.

This clonotype came up many times. This chain joins TRBV12-3 or TRBV12-4 and TRBJ1-6; 12 nucleotides line up with TRBD1. J gave up 9 bases and V 6 bases, and 6 bases lay outside the gene matches. The CDR3 is 15 amino acids. The CDR3 loop reads CASSQGQGAGSPLHF. CDR3 in DNA: TGTGCCAGCAGCCAGGGACAGGGGGCAGGTTCACCCCTCCACTTT.

The chain links TRBV25-1 to TRBJ2-1; D not certain. The CDR3 contains 14 residues. The germline CDR1 and CDR2 sequences are MGHDK and SYGVNS. Trimming pared 4 bases from V and 5 bases from J, leaving 12 bases between. The CDR3 nucleotides are TGTGCCAGCAGTGGATCGGATAGCCACAATGAGCAGTTCTTC. Protein sequence: CASSGSDSHNEQFF.

The chain joins TRBV27 to TRBJ2-5, with 8 bases fitting TRBD2. Germline V gene sequence: CDR1 MNHEY, CDR2 SMNVEV (reference sequence). Trimming cost V 6 bases and J 5 bases; bases outside gene matches: 8. The CDR3 has 14 residues. CDR3 coding DNA: TGTGCCAGCAGCGGCACTAGCGGAGGGGAGACCCAGTACTTC. This gives the protein CASSGTSGGETQYF.

Comments on this clonotype: It may be a read error: a sequence one base away is much more abundant. CDR3 sequence: CASSPSSEDSYEQYF. CDR3 nucleotides: TGTGCCAGTAGTCCCTCTAGCGAGGACTCCTACGAGCAGTACTTC. The rearrangement uses TRBV19 and TRBJ2-7; tentatively, D is TRBD2 (6 bases). CDR3 length equals 15 residues. V dropped 5 bases and J dropped 0 bases, with 14 bases sitting between them. The germline V gene encodes CDR1 LNHDA and CDR2 SQIVND (reference sequence).

This clonotype came up many times. The chain links TRBV6-6 to TRBJ2-7; 7 bases are shared with TRBD1. From germline, CDR1 is MNHNY and CDR2 SVGAGI (reference sequence). CDR3 length equals 13 residues. With V trimmed by 5 bases and J by 3 bases, 4 bases remained unmatched. DNA for the CDR3: TGTGCCAGCAGTCCGACAGGGTACTACGAGCAGTACTTC. This codes for CASSPTGYYEQYF.